This TCR beta chain appears in the sequencing data of a study of T cell responses to AZD1222 COVID-19 vaccine. Germline V gene sequence: CDR1 MNHEY, CDR2 SVGAGI. V trimming: 7 bases; J trimming: 4 bases; junction bases outside the gene matches: 12. The CDR3 runs to 15 residues. Clones were sequenced by immunoSEQ multiplex PCR, and TCRdb holds only the in-frame ones, with some missing. Of roughly 130,000 clones detected, over 75% appear once; the ten largest clones hold roughly 1.6%. This material consisted of peripheral blood, taken on day 0 of AZD1222 vaccination. This receptor was obtained from an adult in good health. V is TRBV6-5 and J is TRBJ1-2, with 7 bases matching TRBD1. CDR3 bases: TGTGCCAGCAACCTGAGAGGGGGCGCAGGCTATGGCTACACCTTC. This codes for CASNLRGGAGYGYTF.